This T cell receptor beta chain was captured in a study of shared clonotypes between healthy human individuals. Study-wide points: Incomplete sequencing of sorted subsets was indicated by rarefaction despite large depth. Clonotype sharing among donors likely depends on sequencing depth.

With regard to this clone: Its cognate antigen is unknown.

Germline V lookup: CDR1 SEHNR, CDR2 FQNEAQ (reference sequence). The CDR3 loop spans 18 amino acids. V shed 4 bases, J shed 5 bases, and the junction held 12 bases outside the gene matches. TCRdb's table, derived via immunoSEQ multiplex PCR, lists solely in-frame clones and lacks some. The table includes about 820,000 clones, 80% to 95% detected once. As defined, naive CD8 cells were CD45RO-negative and positively selected for CCR7, with terminally differentiated effector memory CD45RA+ cells excluded. Among the donors, all were Caucasian adults who lived in Nashville, Tennessee. Input material: naive CD8+ T cells sorted from blood. The rearrangement uses TRBV7-9 and TRBJ2-2; 11 nucleotides line up with TRBD2. This clonotype originated in a man between 25 and 39 years old in good health. This chain's CDR3 is CASSSPFSGRAGTGELFF. The CDR3 region has the DNA TGTGCCAGCAGCTCCCCATTTAGCGGGAGGGCCGGTACCGGGGAGCTGTTTTTT.